This entry lists 15 T cell receptor beta chains sequenced from one sample in a study of T cells in localized non-small cell lung cancer. This table comes from immunoSEQ multiplex PCR, and its TCRdb copy is limited to in-frame clones, with some not included. The table lists around 70,000 clones, 70% to 90% of them singletons. The sequencing here drew on peripheral blood, taken before any cancer treatment. The receptors derive from a male donor older than 55 with stage III squamous cell lung carcinoma.

The J gene is TRBJ1-6, the V gene TRBV4-3; the D gene is possibly TRBD1 (5 bases). Trimming removed 1 base at V and 10 bases at J, with 14 bases between. The length of the CDR3 is 15 residues. Germline values: CDR1 LGHNA, CDR2 YSLEER. The CDR3 reads CASSQVIGARSPLHF. The CDR3 DNA follows: TGCGCCAGCAGCCAAGTGATAGGGGCGCGATCACCCCTCCACTTT.

CDR3 sequence reads: CASSLGGVNEQFF. In DNA, the CDR3 is TGTGCCAGCAGCTTGGGAGGGGTAAATGAGCAGTTCTTC. The chain recombines TRBV5-5 with TRBJ2-1; D is tentatively TRBD1 or TRBD2 (5 bases each). This CDR3 is built from 13 residues. Germline V gene lookup returns CDR1 SGHKS and CDR2 YYEKEE (reference sequence). Deletions cut 0 bases from V and 7 bases from J, with 8 bases between.

The chain joins TRBV6-1 to TRBJ1-5; tentatively, D is TRBD1 (6 bases). The CDR3 totals 19 residues. V dropped 3 bases and J dropped 0 bases, with 21 bases sitting between them. Germline V CDR1 and CDR2: MNHNS, SASEGT. The CDR3: CASSDLSQGYGLSNQPQHF. As DNA, the CDR3 is TGTGCCAGCAGTGACCTCTCCCAGGGGTACGGTCTTAGCAATCAGCCCCAGCATTTT.

The V gene is TRBV11-2, the J gene TRBJ2-2; D gene ambiguous. V was shortened by 0 bases and J by 5 bases, with 4 bases between the two germline ends. This CDR3 spans 13 amino acids. CDR1 SGHAT and CDR2 FQNNGV come from the germline V gene. CDR3 in amino acids: CASSLERTGELFF. CDR3 bases: TGTGCCAGCAGCTTAGAGCGGACCGGGGAGCTGTTTTTT.

V gene TRBV10-3 combines with J gene TRBJ2-3, with 9 nucleotides matching TRBD2. Per germline, CDR1 ENHRY and CDR2 SYGVKD. V gave up 9 bases and J gave up 9 bases; unmatched junction bases: 13. This CDR3 has 14 residues. CDR3 nucleotide sequence: TGTGCCATTGATCCGGGACTAGCTCCCTCCACGCAGTATTTT. It codes for CAIDPGLAPSTQYF.

This CDR3 is CASSGFLNTGELFF. CDR3 nucleotide sequence: TGTGCCAGCAGCGGGTTCTTAAACACCGGGGAGCTGTTTTTT. This chain uses TRBV2 with TRBJ2-2, with no clear D. V was clipped by 6 bases and J by 2 bases, with 10 bases between them. The germline gives CDR1 SNHLY, CDR2 FYNNEI. The CDR3 contains 14 residues.

The V gene is TRBV30, the J gene TRBJ1-4; TRBD1 is a possible D gene (5 bases). Germline CDR1 GTSNPN, CDR2 SVGIG (reference sequence). V dropped 0 bases and J dropped 7 bases, with 9 bases sitting between them. The CDR3 sequence is 13 residues long. CDR3 bases: TGTGCCTGGAGTGTAAAGGGGCGTGAAAAACTGTTTTTT. It encodes CAWSVKGREKLFF.

This chain links TRBV5-1 with TRBJ2-3; TRBD1 matches at 10 bases. Germline CDR1 SGHRS, CDR2 YFSETQ. There are 16 residues in the CDR3. The ends lost 4 bases at V and 1 base at J; junction bases unmatched: 6. CDR3 bases: TGCGCCAGCAGCATGACAGGGGGCAGTGGCACAGATACGCAGTATTTT. Translated: CASSMTGGSGTDTQYF.

The chain employs TRBV19 and TRBJ1-1, with 8 bases aligning to TRBD1. The CDR3 loop spans 14 amino acids. V dropped 7 bases and J dropped 0; count of bases not matched to a gene: 4. The V gene's germline CDR1 is LNHDA and CDR2 SQIVND (reference sequence). The CDR3 DNA follows: TGTGCCAGTACAGACAGGGGTATGAACACTGAAGCTTTCTTT. The encoded protein is CASTDRGMNTEAFF.

V usage is TRBV5-4 and J usage is TRBJ2-1, with 14 bases that match TRBD2. V lost 5 bases to trimming and J lost 4 bases; unmatched junction nucleotides: 5. The CDR3 has 16 residues. CDR1 is SGHNT, CDR2 YYREEE, per germline (reference sequence). In nucleotides, the CDR3 is TGTGCCAGCAGGACTAGCGGGGGGGAAGGTTACAATGAGCAGTTCTTC. Translating it yields CASRTSGGEGYNEQFF. The variable domain in full, with the rest retrieved from reference TRBV5-4 and TRBJ2-1, is ETGVTQSPTHLIKTRGQQVTLRCSSQSGHNTVSWYQQALGQGPQFIFQYYREEENGRGNFPPRFSGLQFPNYSSELNVNALELDDSALYLCASRTSGGEGYNEQFFGPGTRLTVL.

V and J are TRBV11-2 and TRBJ2-3; D possibly corresponds to TRBD1 (6 bases). Deletions cut 2 bases from V and 2 bases from J, with 11 bases between. Germline V CDR1 and CDR2: SGHAT, FQNNGV. This CDR3 is 15 amino acids long. The CDR3 loop is CASSLMGTYTDTQYF. CDR3 bases: TGTGCCAGCAGCTTAATGGGGACATACACAGATACGCAGTATTTT.

This clone has a handful of counts. This chain links TRBV11-3 with TRBJ2-1; D may be TRBD2 (6 bases). Germline-derived CDR1 and CDR2 are SGHNT and YENEEA. The V and J ends lost 1 base and 6 bases respectively, with 10 bases between them. The CDR3 spans 14 residues. Written as DNA, the CDR3 is TGTGCCAGCAGCTTAGCAGCGGGCGCCAATGAGCAGTTCTTC. This codes for CASSLAAGANEQFF.

This clone was detected only a few times. The chain combines TRBV7-9 with TRBJ2-7; weak D call: TRBD1 (6 bases). V gave up 6 bases and J gave up 2 bases, with 11 bases separating them. Germline V gives CDR1 SEHNR, CDR2 FQNEAQ (reference sequence). The length of the CDR3 is 13 residues. CDR3 amino acids: CASRRGQAYEQYF. The CDR3 region has the DNA TGTGCCAGCAGACGGGGACAAGCCTACGAGCAGTACTTC.

The chain carries TRBV10-1 and TRBJ2-5; 7 nucleotides match TRBD1. V trimming: 5 bases; J trimming: 0 bases; junction bases outside the gene matches: 3. In germline, CDR1 is WNHNN, CDR2 SYGVQD (reference sequence). The CDR3 is made up of 14 amino acids. The CDR3 DNA follows: TGCGCCAGCAGTTCGGGACAGAACCAAGAGACCCAGTACTTC. Translating gives CASSSGQNQETQYF.

The CDR3 DNA reads as TGTGCCAGCAGGGTCAACGCTGGGGCCAACGTCCTGACTTTC. This sequence encodes CASRVNAGANVLTF. The chain employs TRBV6-5 and TRBJ2-6; no firm D call. The CDR3 is 14 amino acids. Germline V gene sequence: CDR1 MNHEY, CDR2 SVGAGI. V was trimmed by 6 bases and J by 2 bases, leaving 8 bases between them.